What follows are 23 T cell receptor beta chains derived from one specimen sequenced in a study of T cells in Graves' hyperthyroidism and ophthalmopathy. From RNA transcripts, TCR beta CDR3 regions were amplified. HTBI primers were the set used in a first-round RT-PCR of the TCR CDR3. TCRdb redid the calling of the multiplex PCR reads with MiXCR, one entry per CDR3 protein. The data hold 690,000 or so distinct CDR3 sequences, with over 15% observed a single time. Sequencing was carried out using blood. These receptors originate from a woman between 50 and 59 years old with Graves' hyperthyroidism that later progressed to Graves' ophthalmopathy.

This clonotype was counted between two and nine times. The chain links TRBV4-1 to TRBJ1-6; 8 bases match TRBD1. This CDR3 comprises 17 residues. CDR1 is MGHRA and CDR2 is YSYEKL in the germline V gene. J was trimmed by 7 bases and V by 0 bases; bases with no gene match: 8. The DNA for the CDR3 is TGCGCCAGCAGCCAAGATTCACTGGGACAGGAGAATTCACCCCTCCACTTT. Its translation is CASSQDSLGQENSPLHF.

The gene calls are TRBV18 and TRBJ2-3; 7 bases agree with TRBD1. The CDR3 is 15 residues long. Germline V gene sequence: CDR1 KGHSH, CDR2 LQKENI. Trimming took 3 bases from V and 5 from J; bases not matched to a gene: 8. CDR3 in DNA: TGTGCCAGCTCACCCGGACAGGTCCGGTTAGATACGCAGTATTTT. Translating it yields CASSPGQVRLDTQYF.

This sequence joins TRBV4-1 and TRBJ2-1; 8 nucleotides line up with TRBD2. V dropped 1 base and J dropped 1; count of bases not matched to a gene: 6. CDR3 length equals 17 residues. Germline values: CDR1 MGHRA, CDR2 YSYEKL. CDR3 protein: CASSQGARGGSYNEQFF. The DNA of the CDR3 is TGCGCCAGCAGCCAAGGGGCTCGGGGGGGGTCCTACAATGAGCAGTTCTTC.

The chain joins TRBV28 to TRBJ1-5; no reliable D call. Germline CDR1 reads MDHEN; CDR2 reads SYDVKM. CDR3 size: 14 residues. V lost 9 bases and J lost 2, with 14 bases in between. CDR3 bases: TGTGCCAGTGGAGGTGGGTCCGGCAATCAGCCCCAGCATTTT. Translating gives CASGGGSGNQPQHF.

The sample holds many counts of this clonotype. The chain joins TRBV12-3 or TRBV12-4 to TRBJ1-1, with a possible D match to TRBD1 (5 bases). The V and J ends lost 1 base and 10 bases respectively, with 13 bases between them. The CDR3 is 13 residues long. The chain's CDR3 is CASSLGQGLLAFF. The CDR3 DNA is TGTGCCAGCAGTTTAGGGCAGGGATTATTAGCTTTCTTT.

The rearrangement links TRBV5-6 to TRBJ1-3; no clear D gene. Germline V CDR1 and CDR2: SGHDT, YYEEEE. CDR3 length: 17 residues. V was pared by 4 bases and J by 4 bases, with 21 bases between. The CDR3 loop reads CASSRIIHLEKGNTIYF. CDR3 nucleotides: TGTGCCAGCAGCCGTATCATTCATTTGGAAAAAGGAAACACCATATATTTT.

At least ten counts were recorded for this clonotype. V gene TRBV20-1 combines with J gene TRBJ1-1, with D possibly matching TRBD1 (6 bases). Germline CDR1 DFQATT, CDR2 SNEGSKA (reference sequence). The CDR3 is made up of 13 amino acids. V shed 6 bases and J shed 3 bases, with 14 bases lying between them. The CDR3 sequence: CSALGRGDTEAFF. The CDR3 DNA reads TGCAGTGCCCTAGGCAGGGGCGACACTGAAGCTTTCTTT.

J is TRBJ1-1 and V is TRBV5-1; 8 bases map to TRBD1. CDR1 is SGHRS, CDR2 YFSETQ, per germline. CDR3 size: 14 residues. V was pared by 5 bases and J by 3 bases, with 6 bases of the junction left unmatched. The DNA for the CDR3 is TGCGCCAGCAGGGTGACAGGGGCCTACACTGAAGCTTTCTTT. As protein: CASRVTGAYTEAFF.

This clonotype was recorded at least ten times. V gene TRBV24-1 combines with J gene TRBJ2-2; D is tentatively TRBD1 or TRBD2 (5 bases each). This CDR3 has 17 residues. The V end was cut by 3 bases, the J end by 3 bases, with 16 bases between. The V gene's germline CDR1 is KGHDR and CDR2 SFDVKD. The CDR3 region has the DNA TGTGCCACCAGTGATCCCTTTACGGGGCGGGACACCGGGGAGCTGTTTTTT. Residues: CATSDPFTGRDTGELFF.

In its sample, this clonotype was seen a few times. The chain has TRBV5-1 and TRBJ1-4, with 10 bases lining up with TRBD1. The CDR3 contains 16 residues. V lost 4 bases, J lost 5 bases, and 8 bases stayed unmatched. Germline CDR1 is SGHRS and CDR2 is YFSETQ. CDR3 sequence reads: CASSQGQGRTNEKLFF. The CDR3 DNA reads as TGCGCCAGCAGCCAGGGACAGGGGAGAACCAATGAAAAACTGTTTTTT.

This clonotype was seen at least ten times. CDR3 protein: CASSQGSGQGNNEQFF. CDR3 sequence (DNA): TGTGCCAGCAGCCAAGGGTCAGGACAGGGTAACAATGAGCAGTTCTTC. The chain links TRBV3-1 to TRBJ2-1; 8 nucleotides agree with TRBD1. V lost 1 base to trimming and J lost 5 bases; unmatched junction nucleotides: 7. The germline CDR1 and CDR2 sequences are LGHDT and YNNKEL (reference sequence). The CDR3 contains 16 residues.

The table lists this clonotype with a few counts. V and J are TRBV14 and TRBJ2-2, with 12 bases fitting TRBD1. Looked up from germline, CDR1 is SGHDN and CDR2 is FVKESK. The length of the CDR3 is 15 residues. The J segment lost 9 bases and the V segment lost 3 bases, leaving 5 bases of the junction unmatched. The CDR3 reads CASSHPGQGARELFF. The DNA of the CDR3 is TGTGCCAGCAGCCATCCGGGACAGGGGGCGCGGGAGCTGTTTTTT.

This clonotype was detected only a few times. The V gene is TRBV3-1, the J gene TRBJ1-2; D remains ambiguous. The V end lost 2 bases, the J end lost 5 bases, and 12 bases lay between the germline ends. This CDR3 comprises 14 residues. Per the germline V gene, CDR1 is LGHDT and CDR2 is YNNKEL (reference sequence). The DNA of the CDR3 is TGTGCCAGCAGCCAACGCGAGGGCTCGTATGGCTACACCTTC. Its translation: CASSQREGSYGYTF. The full variable domain, its missing parts supplied by reference TRBV3-1 and TRBJ1-2, is DTAVSQTPKYLVTQMGNDKSIKCEQNLGHDTMYWYKQDSKKFLKIMFSYNNKELIINETVPNRFSPKSPDKAHLNLHINSLELGDSAVYFCASSQREGSYGYTFGSGTRLTVV.

There are many counts of this clonotype. V usage is TRBV20-1 and J usage is TRBJ1-5; 7 bases are a match to TRBD1. The CDR3 totals 15 residues. Germline lookup yields CDR1 DFQATT and CDR2 SNEGSKA (reference sequence). The trim removed 3 bases at V and 1 base at J, leaving 6 bases unmatched. Here the CDR3 reads CSASTDRESNQPQHF. The CDR3 DNA sequence: TGCAGTGCTAGCACCGACAGGGAAAGCAATCAGCCCCAGCATTTT.

The chain is built from TRBV15 and TRBJ1-1; D is uncertain. Germline CDR1 reads LNHNV; CDR2 reads YYDKDF (reference sequence). Between the trimmed V and J ends, which lost 3 bases and 5 bases, there was a span of 16 bases. The CDR3 totals 15 residues. The CDR3 nucleotides are TGTGCCACCAGCAGCACCCGCCTATCGGGGACTGAAGCTTTCTTT. Amino acid sequence: CATSSTRLSGTEAFF. The full variable domain, with the rest looked up from reference TRBV15 and TRBJ1-1, is DAMVIQNPRYQVTQFGKPVTLSCSQTLNHNVMYWYQQKSSQAPKLLFHYYDKDFNNEADTPDNFQSRRPNTSFCFLDIRSPGLGDTAMYLCATSSTRLSGTEAFFGQGTRLTVV.

The chain is built from TRBV5-4 and TRBJ1-2; TRBD1 might be the D (5 bases). The CDR3 is 13 residues long. Germline values: CDR1 SGHNT, CDR2 YYREEE (reference sequence). The V gene lost 4 bases and the J gene lost 4 bases, with 11 bases spanning the gap. As DNA, the CDR3 is TGTGCCAGCAGCATGGGACGGAGCTATGGCTACACCTTC. It yields the protein CASSMGRSYGYTF.

The chain couples TRBV4-1 to TRBJ1-4; D remains unclear. V lost 0 bases, J lost 6 bases, and 14 bases lay in between. The CDR3 spans 16 residues. Looked up from germline, CDR1 is MGHRA and CDR2 is YSYEKL. CDR3 DNA sequence: TGCGCCAGCAGCCAAGATCTAAGGGCGATATATGAAAAACTGTTTTTT. It specifies CASSQDLRAIYEKLFF.

V and J are TRBV9 and TRBJ1-4; no reliable D call. With 3 bases removed from V and 0 bases from J, the gap between germline ends came to 15 bases. Germline V gene lookup returns CDR1 SGDLS and CDR2 YYNGEE. This CDR3 comprises 17 residues. Here the CDR3 DNA reads TGTGCCAGCAGCGCGCACCACGGGGTTTCAACTAATGAAAAACTGTTTTTT. It translates to CASSAHHGVSTNEKLFF.

In its sample, this clonotype was seen many times. V usage is TRBV10-3 and J usage is TRBJ2-7; no firm D call. The germline V gene encodes CDR1 ENHRY and CDR2 SYGVKD. There are 12 residues in the CDR3. V lost 8 bases to trimming and J lost 3 bases, with 11 bases between them. The chain's CDR3 is CAIGDTVYEQYF. CDR3 in DNA: TGTGCCATCGGGGATACAGTCTACGAGCAGTACTTC.

This clonotype was picked up many times. V is TRBV6-2 or TRBV6-3 and J is TRBJ1-5, with D unclear. Trimming took off 7 bases at V and 0 bases at J, with 10 bases between the two ends. CDR1 is MNHEY, CDR2 SVGEGT, per germline. This CDR3 is 14 amino acids long. The CDR3 loop is CASTQTYSNQPQHF. In nucleotides, the CDR3 is TGTGCCAGCACCCAGACTTATAGCAATCAGCCCCAGCATTTT.

The V call is TRBV20-1, the J call TRBJ2-7; 9 bases line up with TRBD1. The CDR3 consists of 14 residues. Trimming took 5 bases from V and 3 from J; bases not matched to a gene: 8. The germline V gene encodes CDR1 DFQATT and CDR2 SNEGSKA (reference sequence). In DNA, the CDR3 is TGCAGTGCTGCAACGGGACAGGGTCGCTACGAGCAGTACTTC. It is translated as CSAATGQGRYEQYF.

There are a few counts of this clonotype. The chain employs TRBV7-2 and TRBJ1-6; 8 bases map to TRBD1. From germline, CDR1 is SGHTA and CDR2 FQGNSA. CDR3 length: 16 residues. The V gene end was trimmed by 4 bases and the J gene end by 6 bases; junction bases not matched to a gene: 8. DNA of the CDR3: TGTGCCAGCAGCTCCAAGACAGGGGCGGGTAATTCACCCCTCCACTTT. Encoded protein: CASSSKTGAGNSPLHF.

The chain uses TRBV27 and TRBJ2-3; the D gene could be TRBD1 or TRBD2 (6 bases each). CDR3 length: 17 amino acids. Germline V gives CDR1 MNHEY, CDR2 SMNVEV (reference sequence). Trimming pared 6 bases from V and 3 bases from J, leaving 22 bases between. The CDR3 reads CASSPSSGAGITDTQYF. The CDR3 bases are TGTGCCAGCAGCCCCTCGTCGGGGGCAGGGATAACAGATACGCAGTATTTT.